The 14 T cell receptor beta chains below all came from one sample that was sequenced in a study of response to subunit inactivated influenza vaccine. A single record per CDR3 protein comes from TCRdb applying MiXCR to the RT-PCR reads. The table lists fewer than 750,000 distinct CDR3 sequences, about 15% of them singletons. The material sequenced was PBMCs from blood, taken 11 to 12 days after vaccination. All receptors derive from a man aged 50-60 years who received an inactivated influenza vaccine.

This clonotype was counted a few times. This chain uses TRBV7-9 with TRBJ2-1; D remains unclear. Trimming took 1 base from V and 3 from J, leaving 10 bases between them. The CDR3 covers 15 residues. Germline lookup yields CDR1 SEHNR and CDR2 FQNEAQ (reference sequence). Here the CDR3 DNA reads TGTGCCAGCAGCTTAGTCGGCGGAAACTACAATGAGCAGTTCTTC. Residues: CASSLVGGNYNEQFF.

Concerning this clonotype itself: Mismatch with germline at one junction end may stem from a read error. Here the CDR3 DNA reads TGTGCCAGCAGCTTGGGACAGGGCACAATGAACACTGAACCTTTCTTT. Translation gives CASSLGQGTMNTEPFF. The rearrangement joins TRBV5-6 to TRBJ1-1; TRBD1 agrees at 7 bases. The V gene's germline CDR1 is SGHDT and CDR2 YYEEEE. This CDR3 comprises 16 residues.

V and J are TRBV10-3 and TRBJ2-6; 12 bases agree with TRBD1. Germline V gives CDR1 ENHRY, CDR2 SYGVKD. The length of the CDR3 is 17 residues. V was pared by 10 bases and J by 2 bases, with 9 bases of the junction left unmatched. CDR3 DNA: TGTGCCACACAGCCGGGACAGGGGGCTCCTGGGGCCAACGTCCTGACTTTC. Residues: CATQPGQGAPGANVLTF.

The chain uses TRBV29-1 and TRBJ2-3; TRBD2 aligns across 11 bases. This CDR3 is 16 amino acids long. With V trimmed by 7 bases and J by 2 bases, 11 bases remained unmatched. Germline-derived CDR1 and CDR2 are SQVTM and ANQGSEA. The CDR3 region is CSASKLAGGITDTQYF. Written as DNA, the CDR3 is TGCAGCGCCTCAAAATTAGCGGGGGGGATCACAGATACGCAGTATTTT.

This clonotype was found a few times. The rearrangement uses TRBV20-1 and TRBJ2-7, with 11 bases aligning to TRBD2. The CDR3 totals 15 residues. The ends lost 3 bases at V and 0 bases at J; junction bases unmatched: 4. In germline, CDR1 is DFQATT, CDR2 SNEGSKA (reference sequence). The CDR3 sequence: CSASVAGGSSYEQYF. In nucleotides, the CDR3 is TGCAGTGCTAGTGTAGCGGGGGGGAGCTCCTACGAGCAGTACTTC.

This rearrangement joins TRBV24-1 to TRBJ2-7; D perhaps matches TRBD2 (6 bases). V gave up 5 bases and J gave up 1 base, with 8 bases separating them. The CDR3 sequence is 13 residues long. Per the germline V gene, CDR1 is KGHDR and CDR2 is SFDVKD. DNA for the CDR3: TGTGCCACCAGTGCACGGGGGTCCTACGAGCAGTACTTC. This translates into CATSARGSYEQYF.

The table lists this clonotype with a few counts. This chain joins TRBV12-3 or TRBV12-4 and TRBJ2-7; 7 bases match TRBD1. CDR3 length: 16 amino acids. J lost 0 bases, V lost 5 bases, and 10 bases had no gene match. The CDR3 nucleotides are TGTGCCAGCAGTATCGGGACAGTCTTTAGCTCCTACGAGCAGTACTTC. Translation gives CASSIGTVFSSYEQYF.

At least ten counts were recorded for this clonotype. CDR3 in amino acids: CASSLSGGSYEQYF. Here the CDR3 DNA reads TGTGCCAGCAGTTTAAGCGGGGGATCCTACGAGCAGTACTTC. V and J are TRBV12-3 or TRBV12-4 and TRBJ2-7; 8 bases align to TRBD2. J was trimmed by 1 base and V by 2 bases; bases with no gene match: 1. CDR3 length: 14 amino acids.

V usage is TRBV5-1 and J usage is TRBJ2-2; 9 bases map to TRBD1. The germline V gene encodes CDR1 SGHRS and CDR2 YFSETQ. V shed 4 bases and J 7 bases; nucleotides not matched to a gene: 11. The CDR3 consists of 16 residues. Here the CDR3 reads CASSRAPGQGGGELFF. The CDR3 DNA sequence: TGCGCCAGCAGCCGAGCCCCGGGACAGGGAGGCGGGGAGCTGTTTTTT.

V and J are TRBV4-2 and TRBJ2-3; weak D call: TRBD2 (5 bases). Germline assignment: CDR1 LGHNA and CDR2 YNFKEQ. Trimming stripped 0 bases from V and 1 base from J, with 11 bases between. The CDR3 covers 16 residues. The CDR3 reads CASSQERAAGTDTQYF. The CDR3 region has the DNA TGTGCCAGCAGCCAAGAGCGGGCGGCGGGCACAGATACGCAGTATTTT.

This clonotype was picked up many times. The V gene is TRBV4-1, the J gene TRBJ1-6, with unresolved D. The CDR3 extends over 15 amino acids. V was pared by 0 bases and J by 0 bases, with 3 bases between. Germline V CDR1 and CDR2: MGHRA, YSYEKL. The CDR3 bases are TGCGCCAGCAGCCAAGACAGCTCCTATAATTCACCCCTCCACTTT. It is translated as CASSQDSSYNSPLHF.

This clonotype has only a few counts. The chain couples TRBV7-2 to TRBJ1-6; 7 bases are a match to TRBD1. V lost 2 bases and J lost 9; bases outside the gene matches: 7. The CDR3 runs 15 residues. Per germline, CDR1 SGHTA and CDR2 FQGNSA. DNA of the CDR3: TGTGCCAGCAGCTTACTCACCAGGGGGAGTTCACCCCTCCACTTT. Translating gives CASSLLTRGSSPLHF.

V and J are TRBV5-1 and TRBJ1-1; no reliable D call. V dropped 4 bases and J dropped 10 bases, with 23 bases sitting between them. Looked up from germline, CDR1 is SGHRS and CDR2 is YFSETQ. The CDR3 has 15 residues. The CDR3 region is CASSPGRTYHGGAFF. The CDR3 DNA follows: TGCGCCAGCAGCCCTGGAAGGACTTACCATGGTGGAGCTTTCTTT.

The chain carries TRBV7-9 and TRBJ2-1, with TRBD2 identical over 10 bases. This CDR3 is 14 amino acids long. Trimming removed 2 bases from V and 6 bases from J; junction bases left unmatched: 1. Germline loops: CDR1 SEHNR, CDR2 FQNEAQ (reference sequence). This CDR3 reads CASSLPSGSNEQFF. CDR3 bases: TGTGCCAGCAGCTTACCTAGCGGGAGCAATGAGCAGTTCTTC. The complete variable domain, with remaining parts taken from reference TRBV7-9 and TRBJ2-1, reads DTGVSQNPRHKITKRGQNVTFRCDPISEHNRLYWYRQTLGQGPEFLTYFQNEAQLEKSRLLSDRFSAERPKGSFSTLEIQRTEQGDSAMYLCASSLPSGSNEQFFGPGTRLTVL.